What follows are 23 T cell receptor beta chains derived from one specimen sequenced in a study of CXCR3-negative and CXCR3-positive naive CD8 T cells. In preparing the TRB cDNA libraries, 5' RACE with UMI labels was used. TCRdb reprocessed the 5' RACE reads; each CDR3 protein has one entry and no DNA is given. This sample contains tens of thousands of distinct CDR3 sequences. The sample comprised naive CXCR3- CD8+ T cells from blood. Subset described: CD45RO-CCR7+CD27+CD95- naive CD8+ T cells lacking CXCR3 (TNR3-). The receptors shown here come from a human donor in good health. Some clones in this sample may be carry-over from other donors' samples.

The rearrangement joins TRBV28 to TRBJ2-1; there is no DNA to check the TCRdb D call of TRBD2. CDR3 length: 15 residues. Germline CDR1 is MDHEN and CDR2 is SYDVKM. CDR3 sequence: CASTPGLAGAGEQFF.

This chain uses TRBV20-1 with TRBJ1-1. Germline values: CDR1 DFQATT, CDR2 SNEGSKA (reference sequence). The CDR3 has 13 amino acids. The CDR3 loop is CSATDGPNTEAFF.

The chain uses TRBV7-9 and TRBJ1-2. This CDR3 spans 17 amino acids. Germline V CDR1 and CDR2: SEHNR, FQNEAQ (reference sequence). CDR3 protein: CASSFPRGTSANYGYTF.

This chain links TRBV28 with TRBJ2-7; the D call of TRBD2 rests on TCRdb alone, since no DNA is present to check it. Germline V CDR1 and CDR2: MDHEN, SYDVKM. The CDR3 length is 15 residues. This CDR3 reads CASSTLGTADYEQYF.

V and J are TRBV20-1 and TRBJ1-1; TCRdb selects TRBD1, and the lack of DNA leaves this call unchecked. There are 13 residues in the CDR3. Looked up from germline, CDR1 is DFQATT and CDR2 is SNEGSKA (reference sequence). The chain's CDR3 is CSALTGLNTEAFF.

The genes are TRBV2 and TRBJ2-3; TCRdb reports TRBD1, a call that lacks DNA to check it against. This CDR3 spans 15 amino acids. Germline CDR1 SNHLY, CDR2 FYNNEI. CDR3 region: CASSERGASTDTQYF.

The chain joins TRBV7-2 to TRBJ1-3. Germline V CDR1 and CDR2: SGHTA, FQGNSA. The CDR3 totals 16 residues. CDR3 protein: CASSLAFTDSGNTIYF.

This chain links TRBV6-2 or TRBV6-3 with TRBJ2-1; the D call from TCRdb, TRBD2, cannot be confirmed without DNA. This CDR3 spans 16 amino acids. The germline V gene encodes CDR1 MNHEY and CDR2 SVGEGT. This CDR3 is CASSPLGAGGQWEQFF.

This chain uses TRBV29-1 with TRBJ2-1; the D call from TCRdb, TRBD2, cannot be confirmed without DNA. The length of the CDR3 is 15 residues. The V gene's germline CDR1 is SQVTM and CDR2 ANQGSEA. The CDR3 here is CSVEERARLGGEQFF.

The chain employs TRBV6-6 and TRBJ2-5; TCRdb designates TRBD2, a call that cannot be tested without DNA. The CDR3 covers 14 residues. Germline V gene lookup returns CDR1 MNHNY and CDR2 SVGAGI (reference sequence). The CDR3 spells CASTDAQGGETQYF.

This chain connects TRBV7-8 to TRBJ1-1; TCRdb reports TRBD1, a call that lacks DNA to check it against. Germline lookup yields CDR1 SGHVS and CDR2 FQNEAQ. The CDR3 consists of 14 residues. The CDR3 sequence is CASTARDPNTEAFF.

The gene calls are TRBV3-1 and TRBJ2-2; TCRdb outputs TRBD1, but without DNA this stays unchecked. Germline CDR1 and CDR2: LGHDT and YNNKEL (reference sequence). CDR3 length: 16 amino acids. CDR3 in amino acids: CASSRPGQGTDGELFF.

J is TRBJ2-7 and V is TRBV4-1; TCRdb proposes TRBD1, but this gene call is untestable without DNA. CDR1 MGHRA and CDR2 YSYEKL come from the germline V gene. The CDR3 extends over 14 amino acids. The CDR3 sequence is CASSPGDRGYEQYF.

The J gene is TRBJ2-1, the V gene TRBV19; lacking DNA, the TRBD2 call made by TCRdb goes unchecked. Germline V lookup: CDR1 LNHDA, CDR2 SQIVND (reference sequence). This CDR3 region has 14 residues. The CDR3 sequence: CASGWQGVSNEQFF.

The chain uses TRBV20-1 and TRBJ1-1. Germline V gene sequence: CDR1 DFQATT, CDR2 SNEGSKA (reference sequence). There are 14 residues in the CDR3. CDR3 residues: CSARPFGGHTEAFF.

V and J are TRBV4-1 and TRBJ1-1. This CDR3 contains 16 residues. Germline loops: CDR1 MGHRA, CDR2 YSYEKL. CDR3 in amino acids: CASSQSTEGLRTEAFF.

This chain links TRBV29-1 with TRBJ2-5; the TCRdb D gene call, TRBD1, has no DNA to confirm it. The CDR3 has 13 amino acids. Germline CDR1 SQVTM, CDR2 ANQGSEA. CDR3 in amino acids: CSVRDPAQETQYF.

The chain has TRBV28 and TRBJ2-1; the D call of TRBD1 rests on TCRdb alone, since no DNA is present to check it. This CDR3 comprises 16 residues. The germline CDR1 and CDR2 sequences are MDHEN and SYDVKM. CDR3 in amino acids: CASSTVWGWSYNEQFF.

The V and J genes are TRBV4-2 and TRBJ1-1; the TCRdb call, TRBD1, lacks DNA for checking. The length of the CDR3 is 15 residues. From germline, CDR1 is LGHNA and CDR2 YNFKEQ. CDR3 amino acids: CASSPTGQGLWEAFF.

The J gene is TRBJ2-7, the V gene TRBV2; TCRdb's D call, TRBD1, is unchecked because there is no DNA. The CDR3 covers 14 residues. The germline gives CDR1 SNHLY, CDR2 FYNNEI. CDR3 region: CASSARPGLDEQYF. Together with reference TRBV2 and TRBJ2-7, the CDR3 gives the full variable domain: EPEVTQTPSHQVTQMGQEVILRCVPISNHLYFYWYRQILGQKVEFLVSFYNNEISEKSEIFDDQFSVERPDGSNFTLKIRSTKLEDSAMYFCASSARPGLDEQYFGPGTRLTVT.

The chain links TRBV11-2 to TRBJ2-2; the D call of TRBD2 rests on TCRdb alone, since no DNA is present to check it. The CDR3 is 16 residues long. The V gene's germline CDR1 is SGHAT and CDR2 FQNNGV. The CDR3 protein is CASSSLTSADTGELFF.

This sequence joins TRBV29-1 and TRBJ2-3; the TRBD2 assignment by TCRdb is unverifiable without DNA. Germline assignment: CDR1 SQVTM and CDR2 ANQGSEA. The CDR3 sequence is 17 residues long. The CDR3 loop reads CSPETSGDLLRGRTQYF.

The chain couples TRBV9 to TRBJ1-5; TCRdb proposes TRBD1, but this gene call is untestable without DNA. Germline loops: CDR1 SGDLS, CDR2 YYNGEE. This CDR3 comprises 14 residues. Here the CDR3 reads CASSEQGMGQPQHF. The full variable domain, with the rest looked up from reference TRBV9 and TRBJ1-5, is DSGVTQTPKHLITATGQRVTLRCSPRSGDLSVYWYQQSLDQGLQFLIQYYNGEERAKGNILERFSAQQFPDLHSELNLSSLELGDSALYFCASSEQGMGQPQHFGDGTRLSIL.